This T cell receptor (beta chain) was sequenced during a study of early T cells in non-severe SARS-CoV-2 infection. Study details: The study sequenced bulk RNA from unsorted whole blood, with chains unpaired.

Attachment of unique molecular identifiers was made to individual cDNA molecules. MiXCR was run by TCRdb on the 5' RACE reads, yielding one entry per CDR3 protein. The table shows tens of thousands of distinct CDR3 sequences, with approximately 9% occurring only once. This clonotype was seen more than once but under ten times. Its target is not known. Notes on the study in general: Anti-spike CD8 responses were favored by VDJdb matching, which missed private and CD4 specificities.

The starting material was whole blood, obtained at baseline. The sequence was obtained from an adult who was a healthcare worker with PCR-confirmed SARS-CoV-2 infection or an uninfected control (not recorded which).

Here the CDR3 DNA reads TGCGCCAGCAGCGAAAATGCAGATACCGGGGAGCTGTTTTTT. Translated, it gives CASSENADTGELFF. This sequence joins TRBV5-1 and TRBJ2-2; D call uncertain. Deletions cut 4 bases from V and 5 bases from J, with 12 bases between. Germline CDR1 SGHRS, CDR2 YFSETQ. The CDR3 spans 14 residues.